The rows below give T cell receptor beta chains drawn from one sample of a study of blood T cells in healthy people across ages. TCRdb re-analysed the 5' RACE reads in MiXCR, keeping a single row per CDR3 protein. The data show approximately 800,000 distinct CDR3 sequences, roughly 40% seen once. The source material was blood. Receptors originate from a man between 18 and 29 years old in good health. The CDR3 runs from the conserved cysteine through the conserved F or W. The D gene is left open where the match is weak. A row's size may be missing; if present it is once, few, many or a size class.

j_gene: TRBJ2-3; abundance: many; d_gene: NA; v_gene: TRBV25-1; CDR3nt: TGTGCCAGCAGTGAATTGAACAAAGGGACAGATACGCAGTATTTT; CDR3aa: CASSELNKGTDTQYF
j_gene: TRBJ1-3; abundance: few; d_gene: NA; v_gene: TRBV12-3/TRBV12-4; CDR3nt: TGTGCCAGCAGATTGCCGGGCCCAAGGGGTGGCACCATATATTTT; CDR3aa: CASRLPGPRGGTIYF
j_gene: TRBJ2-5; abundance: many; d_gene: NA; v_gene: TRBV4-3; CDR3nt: TGCGCCAGCAGCCAAGGACAGCATGGGACCCAGTACTTC; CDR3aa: CASSQGQHGTQYF
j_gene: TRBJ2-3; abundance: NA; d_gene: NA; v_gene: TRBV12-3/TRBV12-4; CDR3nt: TGTGCCAGCAGTTTAGCGGGGGGAACAGATACGCGGTATTTT; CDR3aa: CASSLAGGTDTRYF
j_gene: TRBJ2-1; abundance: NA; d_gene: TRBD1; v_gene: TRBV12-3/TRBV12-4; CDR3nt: TGTGCCAGCAGTGTGGACAGGTATATTGAGCAGTTCTTC; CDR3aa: CASSVDRYIEQFF
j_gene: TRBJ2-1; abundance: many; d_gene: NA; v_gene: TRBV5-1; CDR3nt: TGCGCCAGCAGCGCAGCCGGGACCACCTACAATGAGCAGTTCTTC; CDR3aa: CASSAAGTTYNEQFF
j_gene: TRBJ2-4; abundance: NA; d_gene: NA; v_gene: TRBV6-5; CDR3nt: TGTGCCAGCAGATCCGACGATATAGGATTGGGAAACATTCAGTACTTC; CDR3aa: CASRSDDIGLGNIQYF
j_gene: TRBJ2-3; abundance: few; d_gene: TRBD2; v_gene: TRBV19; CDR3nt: TGTGCCAGTAGCTTCTCGCTCTCGCTAGCGGGGGCCATCACAGATACGCAGTATTTT; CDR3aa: CASSFSLSLAGAITDTQYF
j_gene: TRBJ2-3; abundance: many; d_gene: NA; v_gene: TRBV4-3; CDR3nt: TGCGCCAGCAGCCAAGAGTTGGTCTCAGATACGCAGTATTTT; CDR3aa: CASSQELVSDTQYF
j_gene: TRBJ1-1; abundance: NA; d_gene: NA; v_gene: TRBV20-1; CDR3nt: TGCAGTGCTAGTTCTTCCACAGGGTGGAACACTGAAGCTTTCTTT; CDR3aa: CSASSSTGWNTEAFF
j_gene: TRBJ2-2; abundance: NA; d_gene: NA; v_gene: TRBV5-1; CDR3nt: TGCGCCAGCAGCTTTGGCCCGGGCACCGGGGAGCTGTTTTTT; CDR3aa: CASSFGPGTGELFF
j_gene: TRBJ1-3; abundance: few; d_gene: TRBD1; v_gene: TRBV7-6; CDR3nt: TGTGCCAGCAGTCCAGGGACAGTTACTTCTGGAAACACCATATATTTT; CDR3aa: CASSPGTVTSGNTIYF
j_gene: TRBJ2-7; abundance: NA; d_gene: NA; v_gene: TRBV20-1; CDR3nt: TGCAGTGCCAAGGGACCGTTTTACGAGCAGTACTTC; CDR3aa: CSAKGPFYEQYF
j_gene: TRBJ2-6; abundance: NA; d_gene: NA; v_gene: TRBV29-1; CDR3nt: TGCAGCGTTGAAGATCGGACGGGCGCCCCTCCTGGGGCCAACGTCCTGACTTTC; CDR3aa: CSVEDRTGAPPGANVLTF
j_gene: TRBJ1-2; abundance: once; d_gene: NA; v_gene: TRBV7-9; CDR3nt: TGTGCCAGCAGCTTAGAGTGGCAGGATAGTGGCTACACCTTC; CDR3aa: CASSLEWQDSGYTF
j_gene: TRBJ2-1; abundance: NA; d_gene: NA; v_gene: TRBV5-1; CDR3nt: TGCGCCAGCAGCTTTACCCGGGGGAGCTCCTACAATGAGCAGTTCTTC; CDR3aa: CASSFTRGSSYNEQFF